This TCR beta chain was recovered during a study of T cells in localized non-small cell lung cancer. The assay was immunoSEQ multiplex PCR, and TCRdb's table has in-frame clones only and misses some. The sample lists under 40,000 clones, about four fifths seen once, with 35% to 40% in the top ten. The CDR3 sequence is 16 residues long. The V gene's germline CDR1 is SGHRS and CDR2 YFSETQ. V was cut by 8 bases and J by 10 bases, with 28 bases left in between. This clone appeared once. This material consisted of peripheral blood, taken before any cancer treatment. This sequence was found in a male donor older than 55 with stage II squamous cell lung carcinoma. The chain joins TRBV5-1 to TRBJ2-1, with a tentative D call TRBD1 (6 bases). CDR3 loop: CARDRAGALIIHEQFF. The CDR3 DNA reads TGCGCCAGGGACCGGGCAGGGGCTCTCATCATCCACGAGCAGTTCTTC. The variable domain in full, with the rest retrieved from reference TRBV5-1 and TRBJ2-1, is KAGVTQTPRYLIKTRGQQVTLSCSPISGHRSVSWYQQTPGQGLQFLFEYFSETQRNKGNFPGRFSGRQFSNSRSEMNVSTLELGDSALYLCARDRAGALIIHEQFFGPGTRLTVL.